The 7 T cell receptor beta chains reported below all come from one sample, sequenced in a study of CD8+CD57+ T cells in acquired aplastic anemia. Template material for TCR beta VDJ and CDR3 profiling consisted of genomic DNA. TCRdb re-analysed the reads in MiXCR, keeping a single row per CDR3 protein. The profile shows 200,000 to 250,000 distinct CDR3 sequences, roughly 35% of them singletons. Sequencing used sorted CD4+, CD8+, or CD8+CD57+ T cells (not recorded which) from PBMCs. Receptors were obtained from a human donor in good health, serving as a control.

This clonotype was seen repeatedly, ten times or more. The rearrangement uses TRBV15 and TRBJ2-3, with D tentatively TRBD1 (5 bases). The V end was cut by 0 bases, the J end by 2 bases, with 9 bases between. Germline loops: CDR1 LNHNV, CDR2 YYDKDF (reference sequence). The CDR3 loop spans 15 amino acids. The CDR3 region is CATSRDGADTDTQYF. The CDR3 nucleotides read TGTGCCACCAGCAGAGATGGGGCAGACACAGATACGCAGTATTTT.

The CDR3 loop reads CASSPDRAGGWNQETQYF. The DNA of the CDR3 is TGTGCCAGCAGTCCCGACAGGGCTGGGGGGTGGAACCAAGAGACCCAGTACTTC. The V call is TRBV12-3 or TRBV12-4, the J call TRBJ2-5; possibly TRBD1 for D (7 bases). The CDR3 runs to 18 residues. V was trimmed by 5 bases and J by 0 bases, leaving 22 bases between them.

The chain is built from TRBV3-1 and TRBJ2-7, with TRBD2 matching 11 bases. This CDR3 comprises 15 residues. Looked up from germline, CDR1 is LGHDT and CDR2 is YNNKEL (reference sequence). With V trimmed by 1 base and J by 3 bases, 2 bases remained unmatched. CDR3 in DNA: TGTGCCAGCAGCCAAGGGACTAGCGGGTTCTACGAGCAGTACTTC. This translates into CASSQGTSGFYEQYF.

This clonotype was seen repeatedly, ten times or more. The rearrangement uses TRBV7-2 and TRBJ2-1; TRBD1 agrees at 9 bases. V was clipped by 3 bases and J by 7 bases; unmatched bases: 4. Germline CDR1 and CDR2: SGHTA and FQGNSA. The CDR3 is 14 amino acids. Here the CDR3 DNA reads TGTGCCAGCAGCTTTCTGGGACAGGGAAATGAGCAGTTCTTC. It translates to CASSFLGQGNEQFF.

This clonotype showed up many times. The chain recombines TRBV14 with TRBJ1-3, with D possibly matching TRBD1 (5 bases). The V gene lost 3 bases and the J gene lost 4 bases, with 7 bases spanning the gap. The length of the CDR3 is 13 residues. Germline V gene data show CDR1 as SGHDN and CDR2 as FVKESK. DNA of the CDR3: TGTGCCAGCAGCCAGAACAGGGGAAACACCATATATTTT. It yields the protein CASSQNRGNTIYF. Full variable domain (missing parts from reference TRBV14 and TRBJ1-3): EAGVTQFPSHSVIEKGQTVTLRCDPISGHDNLYWYRRVMGKEIKFLLHFVKESKQDESGMPNNRFLAERTGGTYSTLKVQPAELEDSGVYFCASSQNRGNTIYFGEGSWLTVV.

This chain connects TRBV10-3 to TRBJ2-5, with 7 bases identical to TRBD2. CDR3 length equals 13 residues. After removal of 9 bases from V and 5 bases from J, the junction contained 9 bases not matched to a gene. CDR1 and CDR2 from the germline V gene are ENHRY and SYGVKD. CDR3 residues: CAIHRGEGETQYF. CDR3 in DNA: TGTGCCATTCACCGGGGGGAAGGGGAGACCCAGTACTTC.

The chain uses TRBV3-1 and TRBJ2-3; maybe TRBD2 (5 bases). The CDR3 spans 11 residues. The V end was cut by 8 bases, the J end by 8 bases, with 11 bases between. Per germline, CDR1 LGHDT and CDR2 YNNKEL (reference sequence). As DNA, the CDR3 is TGTGCCAGCGGACTCTCAGGTACGCAGTATTTT. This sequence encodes CASGLSGTQYF.